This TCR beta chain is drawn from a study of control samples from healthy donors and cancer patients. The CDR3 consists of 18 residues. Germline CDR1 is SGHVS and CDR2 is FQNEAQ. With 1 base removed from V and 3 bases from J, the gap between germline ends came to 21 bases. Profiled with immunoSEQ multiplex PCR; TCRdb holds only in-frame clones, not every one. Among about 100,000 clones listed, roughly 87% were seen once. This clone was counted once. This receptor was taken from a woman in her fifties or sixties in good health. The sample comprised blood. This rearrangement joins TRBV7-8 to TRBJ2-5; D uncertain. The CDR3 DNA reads TGTGCCAGCAGCTTAGGATTAGCCTGGGTAAGGTCGGAAGAGACCCAGTACTTC. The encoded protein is CASSLGLAWVRSEETQYF.